These 17 T cell receptor beta chains originate from one sample sequenced in a study of cytomegalovirus exposure and HLA in healthy donors. Measured with immunoSEQ multiplex PCR; TCRdb has only the in-frame clones, and not every one. Of approximately 180,000 clones in the sample, around 86% are singletons; the top ten hold approximately 2.6%. Material: PBMCs. These receptors originate from a man aged 18 to 35 in good health and CMV-seropositive.

The genes are TRBV6-6 and TRBJ2-5; perhaps TRBD1 as D (5 bases). V lost 7 bases and J lost 5, with 8 bases in between. CDR1 and CDR2 (germline): MNHNY, SVGAGI (reference sequence). CDR3 size: 11 residues. For the CDR3, the DNA is TGTGCCAGCACCCCAGGGGAGACCCAGTACTTC. It is translated as CASTPGETQYF.

As DNA, the CDR3 is TGTGCCAGCAGGACAGGGGGAGGTTATAATGAAAAACTGTTTTTT. The encoded protein is CASRTGGGYNEKLFF. The chain is built from TRBV2 and TRBJ1-4; 9 nucleotides agree with TRBD1. This CDR3 contains 15 residues. V shed 6 bases and J 4 bases; nucleotides not matched to a gene: 6. Germline V gene data show CDR1 as SNHLY and CDR2 as FYNNEI. The full variable domain, in which reference TRBV2 and TRBJ1-4 provide the parts outside the CDR3, is EPEVTQTPSHQVTQMGQEVILRCVPISNHLYFYWYRQILGQKVEFLVSFYNNEISEKSEIFDDQFSVERPDGSNFTLKIRSTKLEDSAMYFCASRTGGGYNEKLFFGSGTQLSVL.

The gene calls are TRBV7-9 and TRBJ1-6; D gene uncertain. The CDR3 covers 13 residues. Per the germline V gene, CDR1 is SEHNR and CDR2 is FQNEAQ (reference sequence). Trimming pared 8 bases from V and 6 bases from J, leaving 11 bases between. CDR3 DNA sequence: TGTGCCAGCGGAGGGCGGCTTAATTCACCCCTCCACTTT. Residues: CASGGRLNSPLHF.

This rearrangement joins TRBV7-2 to TRBJ1-2; no firm D call. Trimming removed 1 base from V and 2 bases from J, with 8 bases in between. This CDR3 is built from 14 residues. From germline, CDR1 is SGHTA and CDR2 FQGNSA. CDR3 in amino acids: CASSLENRNYGYTF. CDR3 DNA: TGTGCCAGCAGCTTAGAGAACAGAAACTATGGCTACACCTTC.

This clone turned up a few times. CDR3 DNA: TGTGCCAGCAGTTTGGGCGACAGGGACAATTCACCCCTCCACTTT. It yields the protein CASSLGDRDNSPLHF. The chain combines TRBV6-5 with TRBJ1-6; TRBD1 aligns across 7 bases. The CDR3 is 15 residues long. The V and J ends lost 4 bases and 7 bases, in that order; junction bases with no gene match: 7. The germline V gene encodes CDR1 MNHEY and CDR2 SVGAGI.

The table lists this clone with a count of one. The chain carries TRBV9 and TRBJ2-3; D remains ambiguous. Trimming pared 4 bases from V and 4 bases from J, leaving 7 bases between. CDR1 is SGDLS and CDR2 is YYNGEE in the germline V gene. The CDR3 loop spans 12 amino acids. This chain's CDR3 is CASSPDSDTQYF. The DNA for the CDR3 is TGTGCCAGCAGCCCCGACTCAGATACGCAGTATTTT.

The chain's CDR3 is CASSQGGPKGYTF. The CDR3 DNA follows: TGTGCCAGCAGCCAGGGGGGTCCTAAGGGCTACACCTTC. V is TRBV4-2 and J is TRBJ1-2, with a weak D call TRBD1 (5 bases). The CDR3 is made up of 13 amino acids. The V end was cut by 3 bases, the J end by 8 bases, with 13 bases between. Germline V gives CDR1 LGHNA, CDR2 YNFKEQ.

This clone has more than one count but fewer than ten. This rearrangement joins TRBV18 to TRBJ1-4; 12 bases fit TRBD1. Germline V gene data show CDR1 as KGHSH and CDR2 as LQKENI. V lost 6 bases to trimming and J lost 5 bases; unmatched junction nucleotides: 10. This CDR3 has 17 amino acids. In nucleotides, the CDR3 is TGTGCCAGCTCTCCCGGGACAGGGGGCGCGAAGAATGAAAAACTGTTTTTT. This codes for CASSPGTGGAKNEKLFF.

Only a few counts were recorded for this clone. The rearrangement links TRBV2 to TRBJ1-2; D is perhaps TRBD1 (5 bases). The CDR3 sequence is 12 residues long. Trimming cost V 6 bases and J 7 bases, with 12 bases left between them. Germline V gene sequence: CDR1 SNHLY, CDR2 FYNNEI. The CDR3 nucleotides are TGTGCCAGCAGAGGGGCCGGGCTTGGCTACACCTTC. The encoded protein is CASRGAGLGYTF.

The genes are TRBV9 and TRBJ1-4; the D gene is possibly TRBD1 (6 bases). V gave up 4 bases and J gave up 0 bases, with 16 bases separating them. Germline CDR1 reads SGDLS; CDR2 reads YYNGEE. This CDR3 region has 17 residues. The CDR3 loop is CASSTKGGGATNEKLFF. For the CDR3, the DNA is TGTGCCAGCAGCACAAAGGGCGGGGGCGCAACTAATGAAAAACTGTTTTTT.

The chain combines TRBV18 with TRBJ2-7, with 10 positions matching TRBD2. The CDR3 contains 15 residues. With V trimmed by 3 bases and J by 2 bases, 4 bases remained unmatched. Germline V gene sequence: CDR1 KGHSH, CDR2 LQKENI. CDR3 sequence reads: CASSPGSGGAYEQYF. CDR3 sequence (DNA): TGTGCCAGCTCACCGGGGAGCGGGGGGGCCTACGAGCAGTACTTC.

In its sample, this clone was seen a few times. The chain joins TRBV4-2 to TRBJ1-2; 7 bases are shared with TRBD1. The length of the CDR3 is 13 residues. Germline CDR1 is LGHNA and CDR2 is YNFKEQ. V shed 0 bases and J 6 bases; nucleotides not matched to a gene: 1. CDR3 sequence (DNA): TGTGCCAGCAGCCAAGATGGACAGGATGGCTACACCTTC. Amino acid sequence: CASSQDGQDGYTF.

For the CDR3, the DNA is TGTGCCAGCGCCCCCCGGGACCCGGGAGGCTATGGCTACACCTTC. This sequence encodes CASAPRDPGGYGYTF. The rearrangement uses TRBV18 and TRBJ1-2, with D possibly TRBD1 on 5 matching bases. Germline V gene data show CDR1 as KGHSH and CDR2 as LQKENI. The CDR3 loop spans 15 amino acids. V dropped 8 bases and J dropped 4 bases, with 20 bases sitting between them.

This clone was recorded once. The chain links TRBV5-1 to TRBJ2-2; perhaps TRBD2 as D (5 bases). The CDR3 runs to 15 residues. V dropped 6 bases and J dropped 4 bases, with 16 bases sitting between them. Germline V CDR1 and CDR2: SGHRS, YFSETQ. Here the CDR3 DNA reads TGCGCCAGCAAAGGACTGGCGGCAGGCACCGGGGAGCTGTTTTTT. Residues: CASKGLAAGTGELFF. Variable domain in full (rest from reference TRBV5-1 and TRBJ2-2): KAGVTQTPRYLIKTRGQQVTLSCSPISGHRSVSWYQQTPGQGLQFLFEYFSETQRNKGNFPGRFSGRQFSNSRSEMNVSTLELGDSALYLCASKGLAAGTGELFFGEGSRLTVL.

The V and J genes are TRBV7-2 and TRBJ1-1; D not resolved. Trimming pared 3 bases from V and 3 bases from J, leaving 14 bases between. Germline loops: CDR1 SGHTA, CDR2 FQGNSA. The CDR3 runs to 15 residues. CDR3 DNA: TGTGCCAGCAGCTTCCCCCCGGGGTGGCACACTGAAGCTTTCTTT. Translation gives CASSFPPGWHTEAFF.

V gene TRBV18 combines with J gene TRBJ2-1; D unclear. The CDR3 loop spans 18 amino acids. Germline V lookup: CDR1 KGHSH, CDR2 LQKENI. The V and J ends lost 0 bases and 9 bases respectively, with 24 bases between them. The CDR3 DNA follows: TGTGCCAGCTCACCACCGAGCGTTTGGTCGGCCGGCGTGGGTGAGCAGTTCTTC. Translation: CASSPPSVWSAGVGEQFF.

The gene calls are TRBV28 and TRBJ1-2, with D perhaps TRBD1 (6 bases). This CDR3 is 13 amino acids long. V was clipped by 7 bases and J by 8 bases, with 17 bases between them. Per the germline V gene, CDR1 is MDHEN and CDR2 is SYDVKM. Here the CDR3 DNA reads TGTGCCAGCAACGGGGACATGAGGATCGGCTACACCTTC. This codes for CASNGDMRIGYTF.